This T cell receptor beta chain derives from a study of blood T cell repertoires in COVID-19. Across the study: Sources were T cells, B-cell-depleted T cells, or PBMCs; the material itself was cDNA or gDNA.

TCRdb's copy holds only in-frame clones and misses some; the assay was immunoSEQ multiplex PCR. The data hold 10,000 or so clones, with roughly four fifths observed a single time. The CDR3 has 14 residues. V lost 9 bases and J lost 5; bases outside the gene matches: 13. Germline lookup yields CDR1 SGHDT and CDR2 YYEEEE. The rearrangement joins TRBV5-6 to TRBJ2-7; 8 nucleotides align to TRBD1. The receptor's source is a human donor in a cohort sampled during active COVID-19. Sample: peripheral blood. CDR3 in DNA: TGTGCCAACAGTACCGGGACAGGTTGGGACGAGCAGTACTTC. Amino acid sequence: CANSTGTGWDEQYF.